These 24 T cell receptor beta chains came from one sample sequenced in a study of vaccination and CD4 T cells after COVID-19. Cultured CD4+ T-cell DNA underwent Oncomine TCR Beta short-read sequencing. MiXCR, run by TCRdb on the PCR reads, gives a single entry per CDR3 protein. Of under 20,000 distinct CDR3 sequences in the sample, about 50% were seen once. Their specific antigens are unknown. Indicated treatment: 10-day PBMC culture with coronavirus spike peptide pools or control peptides (ViraFEST assay). The sequencing used CD4+ T cells from blood, cultured in vitro, collected after SARS-CoV-2 vaccination. These receptors were taken from a human donor who had recovered from COVID-19.

This sequence joins TRBV7-2 and TRBJ2-2; 12 positions match TRBD2. Germline trimming cut 5 bases from V and 7 bases from J; bases unmatched to any gene: 5. CDR1 SGHTA and CDR2 FQGNSA come from the germline V gene. This CDR3 region has 15 residues. The DNA of the CDR3 is TGTGCCAGCAGCGGACTAGCGGGAAGTCTCGGGGAGCTGTTTTTT. The encoded protein is CASSGLAGSLGELFF.

This chain joins TRBV11-2 and TRBJ2-5; D tentatively fits TRBD1 or TRBD2 (6 bases each). The V end was cut by 1 base, the J end by 0 bases, with 9 bases between. CDR3 length equals 15 residues. CDR1 SGHAT and CDR2 FQNNGV come from the germline V gene. The CDR3 spells CASSLGGADQETQYF. The CDR3 DNA sequence: TGTGCCAGCAGCTTAGGGGGGGCAGACCAAGAGACCCAGTACTTC.

The chain joins TRBV29-1 to TRBJ2-2, with TRBD2 as a possible D gene (7 bases). Germline CDR1 SQVTM, CDR2 ANQGSEA. The CDR3 loop spans 15 amino acids. Trimming stripped 3 bases from V and 4 bases from J, with 15 bases between. The CDR3 DNA reads as TGCAGCGTTGAGAACGGAGGGGGGGGCACCGGGGAGCTGTTTTTT. Residues: CSVENGGGGTGELFF.

The chain has TRBV2 and TRBJ2-1; 12 bases line up with TRBD2. CDR3 length: 15 amino acids. Germline V gene lookup returns CDR1 SNHLY and CDR2 FYNNEI. The V and J ends lost 6 bases and 6 bases, in that order; junction bases with no gene match: 6. CDR3 sequence: CASRTLAGGSNEQFF. The CDR3 DNA is TGTGCCAGCAGAACACTAGCGGGAGGCTCCAATGAGCAGTTCTTC.

The chain combines TRBV7-2 with TRBJ2-7; D is possibly TRBD2 (6 bases). With 5 bases removed from V and 4 bases from J, the gap between germline ends came to 12 bases. Germline loops: CDR1 SGHTA, CDR2 FQGNSA. The CDR3 has 13 residues. The CDR3 DNA is TGTGCCAGCAGCCCAACACGGGGGTACGAGCAGTACTTC. This codes for CASSPTRGYEQYF. Supplemented by reference TRBV7-2 and TRBJ2-7, the full variable domain reads GAGVSQSPSNKVTEKGKDVELRCDPISGHTALYWYRQSLGQGLEFLIYFQGNSAPDKSGLPSDRFSAERTGGSVSTLTIQRTQQEDSAVYLCASSPTRGYEQYFGPGTRLTVT.

The chain is built from TRBV20-1 and TRBJ2-7; maybe TRBD2 (6 bases). V was shortened by 5 bases and J by 3 bases, with 14 bases between the two germline ends. CDR3 length: 13 amino acids. The V gene's germline CDR1 is DFQATT and CDR2 SNEGSKA (reference sequence). The CDR3 DNA is TGCAGTGCTTTCCGGGACTCGAGCTACGAGCAGTACTTC. Translation gives CSAFRDSSYEQYF.

The chain joins TRBV7-2 to TRBJ2-3; a weak D match, TRBD2 (6 bases). V was shortened by 2 bases and J by 10 bases, with 19 bases between the two germline ends. The germline V gene encodes CDR1 SGHTA and CDR2 FQGNSA. The CDR3 has 15 residues. The CDR3 coding sequence is TGTGCCAGCAGCTTACGGACTTCCGGCGGGGCAGCGCAGTATTTT. Translating gives CASSLRTSGGAAQYF. The variable domain in full, with the rest retrieved from reference TRBV7-2 and TRBJ2-3, is GAGVSQSPSNKVTEKGKDVELRCDPISGHTALYWYRQSLGQGLEFLIYFQGNSAPDKSGLPSDRFSAERTGGSVSTLTIQRTQQEDSAVYLCASSLRTSGGAAQYFGPGTRLTVL.

This chain joins TRBV12-3 or TRBV12-4 and TRBJ1-5, with D perhaps TRBD1 (5 bases). Trimming took off 1 base at V and 4 bases at J, with 8 bases between the two ends. The CDR3 spans 14 residues. The CDR3 DNA reads as TGTGCCAGCAGTTTAGGGGGGGAGAATCAGCCCCAGCATTTT. Protein product: CASSLGGENQPQHF.

Only a few counts were recorded for this clonotype. The chain uses TRBV11-2 and TRBJ2-5; 10 positions agree with TRBD2. The J segment lost 4 bases and the V segment lost 4 bases, leaving 9 bases of the junction unmatched. This CDR3 spans 16 amino acids. CDR1 SGHAT and CDR2 FQNNGV come from the germline V gene. CDR3 region: CASSSSGGARIETQYF. CDR3 sequence (DNA): TGTGCCAGCAGCTCCAGCGGGGGGGCTAGAATAGAGACCCAGTACTTC.

The V gene is TRBV7-2, the J gene TRBJ2-3; 15 bases fit TRBD2. The germline CDR1 and CDR2 sequences are SGHTA and FQGNSA. V shed 5 bases and J 1 base; nucleotides not matched to a gene: 4. This CDR3 has 17 amino acids. CDR3 coding DNA: TGTGCCAGCAGCCCTCGGACTAGCGGGAGGGGCACAGATACGCAGTATTTT. As protein: CASSPRTSGRGTDTQYF.

Note on this clonotype: A read error may produce the germline difference seen at one junction end. This chain joins TRBV19 and TRBJ2-2; the D gene is possibly TRBD2 (6 bases). The CDR3 runs 15 residues. Germline CDR1 is LNHDA and CDR2 is SQIVND (reference sequence). CDR3 bases: TGTGCCGGTAGTAGGAGGGAGGTCGACACCGGGGAGCTGTTTTTT. It codes for CAGSRREVDTGELFF.

The chain uses TRBV6-1 and TRBJ1-3, with D uncertain. Trimming took 1 base from V and 4 from J, leaving 5 bases between them. CDR3 length equals 13 residues. Per germline, CDR1 MNHNS and CDR2 SASEGT. Written as DNA, the CDR3 is TGTGCCAGCAGTGAAGGCAGGGGAAACACCATATATTTT. The encoded protein is CASSEGRGNTIYF.

The V and J genes are TRBV11-2 and TRBJ2-3; 10 nucleotides align to TRBD2. The junction had 2 bases not matched to a gene; V was cut back by 1 base and J by 4 bases. Germline V gene lookup returns CDR1 SGHAT and CDR2 FQNNGV. The CDR3 has 15 residues. In nucleotides, the CDR3 is TGTGCCAGCAGCTTAGGCAGCGGGGGGGCAGATACGCAGTATTTT. Amino acid sequence: CASSLGSGGADTQYF. Full variable domain (rest looked up from reference TRBV11-2 and TRBJ2-3): EAGVAQSPRYKIIEKRQSVAFWCNPISGHATLYWYQQILGQGPKLLIQFQNNGVVDDSQLPKDRFSAERLKGVDSTLKIQPAKLEDSAVYLCASSLGSGGADTQYFGPGTRLTVL.

Only a few counts were recorded for this clonotype. V is TRBV15 and J is TRBJ2-2; either TRBD1 or TRBD2 may supply D (5 bases each). The CDR3 length is 15 residues. Trimming removed 1 base at V and 6 bases at J, with 12 bases between. CDR1 is LNHNV, CDR2 YYDKDF, per germline (reference sequence). The CDR3 sequence is CATSRGDHTPGELFF. The CDR3 bases are TGTGCCACCAGCAGAGGGGACCACACACCCGGGGAGCTGTTTTTT. The full variable domain, in which reference TRBV15 and TRBJ2-2 provide the parts outside the CDR3, is DAMVIQNPRYQVTQFGKPVTLSCSQTLNHNVMYWYQQKSSQAPKLLFHYYDKDFNNEADTPDNFQSRRPNTSFCFLDIRSPGLGDTAMYLCATSRGDHTPGELFFGEGSRLTVL.

The V gene is TRBV6-1, the J gene TRBJ1-2, with 7 positions matching TRBD1. This CDR3 contains 13 residues. The V gene's germline CDR1 is MNHNS and CDR2 SASEGT. Germline trimming cut 5 bases from V and 8 bases from J; bases unmatched to any gene: 8. Here the CDR3 reads CASSTDRIRGYTF. DNA for the CDR3: TGTGCCAGCAGTACGGACAGGATCCGGGGCTACACCTTC.

The rearrangement uses TRBV19 and TRBJ2-5; 12 bases are a match to TRBD2. The germline V gene encodes CDR1 LNHDA and CDR2 SQIVND (reference sequence). The length of the CDR3 is 14 residues. J lost 5 bases, V lost 5 bases, and 3 bases had no gene match. The CDR3 spells CASSPGLAGETQYF. The CDR3 DNA is TGTGCCAGTAGTCCCGGACTAGCGGGGGAGACCCAGTACTTC.

The rearrangement uses TRBV3-1 and TRBJ1-5; D not certain. In germline, CDR1 is LGHDT, CDR2 YNNKEL (reference sequence). The germline V and J ends were trimmed by 3 bases and 15 bases, with 9 bases remaining between them. This CDR3 has 10 amino acids. CDR3 residues: CASSHTPGHF. As DNA, the CDR3 is TGTGCCAGCAGCCACACCCCCGGGCATTTT.

The chain employs TRBV19 and TRBJ2-2; 8 nucleotides match TRBD1. The V and J ends lost 5 bases and 6 bases, in that order; junction bases with no gene match: 5. Looked up from germline, CDR1 is LNHDA and CDR2 is SQIVND (reference sequence). CDR3 length: 14 amino acids. CDR3 in amino acids: CASSGQGLPGELFF. The CDR3 DNA sequence: TGTGCCAGTAGTGGACAGGGCCTACCCGGGGAGCTGTTTTTT. Full variable domain (outside the CDR3, taken from reference TRBV19 and TRBJ2-2): DGGITQSPKYLFRKEGQNVTLSCEQNLNHDAMYWYRQDPGQGLRLIYYSQIVNDFQKGDIAEGYSVSREKKESFPLTVTSAQKNPTAFYLCASSGQGLPGELFFGEGSRLTVL.

The table lists this clonotype with a few counts. This chain links TRBV27 with TRBJ1-6; D is uncertain. The V end lost 0 bases, the J end lost 10 bases, and 13 bases lay between the germline ends. From germline, CDR1 is MNHEY and CDR2 SMNVEV (reference sequence). The CDR3 contains 15 residues. CDR3 sequence reads: CASSLSRVLDSPLHF. Written as DNA, the CDR3 is TGTGCCAGCAGTTTATCGCGGGTATTAGACTCACCCCTCCACTTT.

This clonotype was seen only a few times. This chain connects TRBV6-1 to TRBJ1-6; D is unresolved. CDR1 MNHNS and CDR2 SASEGT come from the germline V gene. This CDR3 comprises 15 residues. V lost 7 bases, J lost 10 bases, and 20 bases lay in between. The CDR3 DNA sequence: TGTGCCAGCAAGACGGGAAGCTCCTCAGAGTCACCCCTCCACTTT. This sequence encodes CASKTGSSSESPLHF.

The V gene is TRBV28, the J gene TRBJ1-1, with 10 bases that match TRBD1. Germline V gives CDR1 MDHEN, CDR2 SYDVKM. V shed 6 bases and J 5 bases; nucleotides not matched to a gene: 6. The CDR3 extends over 14 amino acids. The CDR3, as DNA: TGTGCCAGCAGGGCGGGGACAGGGGAGACTGAAGCTTTCTTT. Protein product: CASRAGTGETEAFF.

The rearrangement joins TRBV7-2 to TRBJ2-2, with D possibly TRBD2 on 6 matching bases. The ends were cut back, 5 bases at V and 4 bases at J, with 17 bases in the middle. There are 16 residues in the CDR3. Germline V gives CDR1 SGHTA, CDR2 FQGNSA. The DNA of the CDR3 is TGTGCCAGCAGCATACAAGGGAGGATGGGCACCGGGGAGCTGTTTTTT. It is translated as CASSIQGRMGTGELFF.

The chain combines TRBV7-2 with TRBJ2-3; tentative D call: TRBD2 (5 bases). Germline CDR1 and CDR2: SGHTA and FQGNSA. V dropped 0 bases and J dropped 1 base, with 17 bases sitting between them. The CDR3 sequence is 18 residues long. The CDR3 coding sequence is TGTGCCAGCAGCTTAGCTCATTCACGACTACCAGGCACAGATACGCAGTATTTT. It specifies CASSLAHSRLPGTDTQYF. The full variable domain, completed using reference TRBV7-2 and TRBJ2-3, is GAGVSQSPSNKVTEKGKDVELRCDPISGHTALYWYRQSLGQGLEFLIYFQGNSAPDKSGLPSDRFSAERTGGSVSTLTIQRTQQEDSAVYLCASSLAHSRLPGTDTQYFGPGTRLTVL.

The chain joins TRBV7-9 to TRBJ1-5, with TRBD1 matching 10 bases. There are 16 residues in the CDR3. CDR1 is SEHNR and CDR2 is FQNEAQ in the germline V gene (reference sequence). Trimming cost V 5 bases and J 5 bases; bases outside gene matches: 9. The CDR3 sequence: CASSPGQGFLDQPQHF. Written as DNA, the CDR3 is TGTGCCAGCAGCCCGGGACAGGGGTTTCTCGATCAGCCCCAGCATTTT.